This entry describes one T cell receptor beta chain. Its antigen is as yet unknown. Trimming at V came to 0 bases and at J to 4 bases, leaving 8 bases not matched to a gene. Germline V lookup: CDR1 LGHNA, CDR2 YSLEER. The CDR3 runs 16 residues. The record originates from a study of cytomegalovirus exposure and HLA in healthy donors. General study results and limits: Within the data, a cluster of highly shared sequence variants was likely a sequencing artifact.

The PCR had 60 Vbeta and 13 Jbeta primers. The method was immunoSEQ multiplex PCR; TCRdb's version includes in-frame clones alone and lacks a portion of them. The sample data list roughly 50,000 clones. This receptor was obtained from a female donor in good health and CMV-seronegative. This chain links TRBV4-3 with TRBJ2-5; 7 nucleotides agree with TRBD2. Input material: PBMCs. The CDR3 spells CASSQDGEGTSETQYF. The CDR3 DNA reads as TGCGCCAGCAGCCAAGATGGGGAGGGTACGTCAGAGACCCAGTACTTC.